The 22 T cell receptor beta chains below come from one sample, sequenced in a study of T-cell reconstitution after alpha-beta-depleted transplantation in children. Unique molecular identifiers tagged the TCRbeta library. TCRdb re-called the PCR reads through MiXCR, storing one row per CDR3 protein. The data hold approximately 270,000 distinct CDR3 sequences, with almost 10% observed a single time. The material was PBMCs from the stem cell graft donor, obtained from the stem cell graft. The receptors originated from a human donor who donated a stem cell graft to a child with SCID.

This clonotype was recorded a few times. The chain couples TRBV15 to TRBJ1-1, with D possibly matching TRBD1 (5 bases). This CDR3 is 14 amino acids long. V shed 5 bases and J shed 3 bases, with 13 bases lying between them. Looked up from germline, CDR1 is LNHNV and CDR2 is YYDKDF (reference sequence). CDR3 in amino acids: CATSAGGGYTEAFF. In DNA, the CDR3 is TGTGCCACCAGCGCCGGCGGGGGGTACACTGAAGCTTTCTTT. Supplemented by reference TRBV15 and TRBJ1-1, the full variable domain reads DAMVIQNPRYQVTQFGKPVTLSCSQTLNHNVMYWYQQKSSQAPKLLFHYYDKDFNNEADTPDNFQSRRPNTSFCFLDIRSPGLGDTAMYLCATSAGGGYTEAFFGQGTRLTVV.

The DNA of the CDR3 is TGTGCCAGCACCACGGCGGGTGTAAATCAGCCCCAGCATTTT. Encoded protein: CASTTAGVNQPQHF. V and J are TRBV12-3 or TRBV12-4 and TRBJ1-5, with D unclear. The CDR3 is 14 residues long. The germline V and J ends were trimmed by 7 bases and 4 bases, with 14 bases remaining between them.

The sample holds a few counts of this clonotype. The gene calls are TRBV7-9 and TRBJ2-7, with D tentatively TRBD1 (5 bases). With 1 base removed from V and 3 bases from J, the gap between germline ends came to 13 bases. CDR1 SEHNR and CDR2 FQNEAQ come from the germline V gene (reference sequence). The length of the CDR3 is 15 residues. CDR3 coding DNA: TGTGCCAGCAGCTTAGTGAAGGGGAACGGCTACGAGCAGTACTTC. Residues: CASSLVKGNGYEQYF. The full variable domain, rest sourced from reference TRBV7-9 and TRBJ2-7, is DTGVSQNPRHKITKRGQNVTFRCDPISEHNRLYWYRQTLGQGPEFLTYFQNEAQLEKSRLLSDRFSAERPKGSFSTLEIQRTEQGDSAMYLCASSLVKGNGYEQYFGPGTRLTVT.

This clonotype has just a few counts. DNA of the CDR3: TGCAGCGTTGGGGGGACAGGGAAGTCCGAGCAGTACTTC. Translation gives CSVGGTGKSEQYF. This chain connects TRBV29-1 to TRBJ2-7, with 9 bases matching TRBD1. Germline trimming cut 4 bases from V and 6 bases from J; bases unmatched to any gene: 7. Per germline, CDR1 SQVTM and CDR2 ANQGSEA. The CDR3 loop spans 13 amino acids.

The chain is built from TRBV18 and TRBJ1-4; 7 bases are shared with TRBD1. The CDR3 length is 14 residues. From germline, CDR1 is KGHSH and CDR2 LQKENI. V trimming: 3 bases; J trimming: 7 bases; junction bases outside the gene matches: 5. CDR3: CASSPTQGGEKLFF. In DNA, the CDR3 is TGTGCCAGCTCACCCACTCAGGGGGGTGAAAAACTGTTTTTT.

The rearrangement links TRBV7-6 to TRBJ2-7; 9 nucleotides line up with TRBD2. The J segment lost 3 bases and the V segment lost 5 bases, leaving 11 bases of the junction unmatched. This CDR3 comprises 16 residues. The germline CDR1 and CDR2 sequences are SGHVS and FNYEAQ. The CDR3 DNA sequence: TGTGCCAGCAGCCCAACAACTAGCGGGTTCCGCTACGAGCAGTACTTC. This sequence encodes CASSPTTSGFRYEQYF.

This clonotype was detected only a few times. The CDR3 DNA is TGCGCCAGCAGCGCGGGACATAATGAGCAGTTCTTC. It translates to CASSAGHNEQFF. The chain combines TRBV4-1 with TRBJ2-1; possibly TRBD1 or TRBD2 for D (6 bases each). Per germline, CDR1 MGHRA and CDR2 YSYEKL. V lost 5 bases, J lost 7 bases, and 9 bases lay in between. The CDR3 covers 12 residues.

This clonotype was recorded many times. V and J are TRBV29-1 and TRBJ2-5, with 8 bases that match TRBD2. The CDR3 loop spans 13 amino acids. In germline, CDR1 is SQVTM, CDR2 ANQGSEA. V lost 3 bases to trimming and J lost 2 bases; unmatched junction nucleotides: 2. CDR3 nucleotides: TGCAGCGTTGAGGGGACTAGGCAAGAGACCCAGTACTTC. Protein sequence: CSVEGTRQETQYF.

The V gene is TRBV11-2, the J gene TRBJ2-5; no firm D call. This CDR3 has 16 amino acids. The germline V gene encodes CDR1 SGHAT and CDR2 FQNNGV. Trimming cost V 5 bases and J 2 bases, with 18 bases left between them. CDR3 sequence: CASSHSTYHGQETQYF. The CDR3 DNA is TGTGCCAGCAGCCACTCCACATATCATGGACAAGAGACCCAGTACTTC.

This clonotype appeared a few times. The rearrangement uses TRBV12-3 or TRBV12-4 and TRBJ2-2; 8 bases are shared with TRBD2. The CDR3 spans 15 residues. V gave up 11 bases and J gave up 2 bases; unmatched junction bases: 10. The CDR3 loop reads CAHLTGTSNTGELFF. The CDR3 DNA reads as TGTGCCCACTTGACCGGGACTAGTAACACCGGGGAGCTGTTTTTT.

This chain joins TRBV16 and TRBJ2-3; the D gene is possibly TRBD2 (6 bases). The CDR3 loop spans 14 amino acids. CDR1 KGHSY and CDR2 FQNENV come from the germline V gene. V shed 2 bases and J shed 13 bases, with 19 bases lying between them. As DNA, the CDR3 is TGTGCCAGCAGCCAACTACCGACTAGTGGAATTGAGTATTTT. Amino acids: CASSQLPTSGIEYF. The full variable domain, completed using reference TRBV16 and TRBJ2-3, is GEEVAQTPKHLVRGEGQKAKLYCAPIKGHSYVFWYQQVLKNEFKFLISFQNENVFDETGMPKERFSAKCLPNSPCSLEIQATKLEDSAVYFCASSQLPTSGIEYFGPGTRLTVL.

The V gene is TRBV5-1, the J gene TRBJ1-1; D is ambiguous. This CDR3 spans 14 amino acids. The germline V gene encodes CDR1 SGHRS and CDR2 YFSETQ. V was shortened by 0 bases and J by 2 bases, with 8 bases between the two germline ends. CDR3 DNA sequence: TGCGCCAGCAGCTTGGCCGTCCATAACACTGAAGCTTTCTTT. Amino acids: CASSLAVHNTEAFF.

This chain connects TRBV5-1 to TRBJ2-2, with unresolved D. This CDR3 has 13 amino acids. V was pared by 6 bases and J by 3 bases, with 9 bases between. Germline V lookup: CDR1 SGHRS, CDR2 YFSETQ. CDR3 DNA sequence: TGCGCCAGCACCTCACCCTACACCGGGGAGCTGTTTTTT. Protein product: CASTSPYTGELFF. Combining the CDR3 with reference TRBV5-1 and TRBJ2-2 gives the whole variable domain KAGVTQTPRYLIKTRGQQVTLSCSPISGHRSVSWYQQTPGQGLQFLFEYFSETQRNKGNFPGRFSGRQFSNSRSEMNVSTLELGDSALYLCASTSPYTGELFFGEGSRLTVL.

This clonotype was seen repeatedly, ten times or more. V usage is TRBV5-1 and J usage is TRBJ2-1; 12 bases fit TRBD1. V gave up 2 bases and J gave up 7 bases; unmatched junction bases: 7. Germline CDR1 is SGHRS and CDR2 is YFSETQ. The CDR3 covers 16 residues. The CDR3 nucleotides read TGCGCCAGCAGCTTCAGCCCGGGACAGGGGGCAAATGAGCAGTTCTTC. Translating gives CASSFSPGQGANEQFF.

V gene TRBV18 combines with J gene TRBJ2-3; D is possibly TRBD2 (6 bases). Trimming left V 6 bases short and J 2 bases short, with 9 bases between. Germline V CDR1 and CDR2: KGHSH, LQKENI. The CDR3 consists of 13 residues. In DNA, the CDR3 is TGTGCCAGCTCTCGGACTATCACAGATACGCAGTATTTT. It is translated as CASSRTITDTQYF.

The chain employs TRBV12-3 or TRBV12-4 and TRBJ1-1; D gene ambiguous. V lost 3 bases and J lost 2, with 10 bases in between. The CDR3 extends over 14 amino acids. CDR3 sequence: CASSFGLFNTEAFF. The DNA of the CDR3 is TGTGCCAGCAGTTTTGGTCTTTTCAACACTGAAGCTTTCTTT.

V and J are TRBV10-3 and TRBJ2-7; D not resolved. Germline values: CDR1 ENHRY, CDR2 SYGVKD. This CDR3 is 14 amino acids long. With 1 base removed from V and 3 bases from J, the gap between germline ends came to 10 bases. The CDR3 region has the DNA TGTGCCATCAGTGAGTTTGGCGGCCACTACGAGCAGTACTTC. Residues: CAISEFGGHYEQYF.

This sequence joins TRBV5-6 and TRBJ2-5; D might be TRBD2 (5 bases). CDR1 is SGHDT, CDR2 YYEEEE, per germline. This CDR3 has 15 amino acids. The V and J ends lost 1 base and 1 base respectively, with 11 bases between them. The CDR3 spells CASSLFFGIQETQYF. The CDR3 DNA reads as TGTGCCAGCAGCTTGTTTTTCGGGATCCAAGAGACCCAGTACTTC.

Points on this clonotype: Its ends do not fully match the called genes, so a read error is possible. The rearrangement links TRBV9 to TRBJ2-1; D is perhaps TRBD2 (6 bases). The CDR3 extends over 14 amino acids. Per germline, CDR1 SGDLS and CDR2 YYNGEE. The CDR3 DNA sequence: TGTGCCAGCAGCGCCTGGGACTCCCACAATGAGCAGTTCTTC. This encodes CASSAWDSHNEQFF.

CDR3: CASSAYRGVNTEAFF. DNA of the CDR3: TGTGCCAGCAGCGCTTACAGGGGGGTGAACACTGAAGCTTTCTTT. V is TRBV9 and J is TRBJ1-1, with 8 nucleotides matching TRBD1. This CDR3 is 15 amino acids long. Germline V CDR1 and CDR2: SGDLS, YYNGEE. V lost 3 bases and J lost 0; bases outside the gene matches: 4.

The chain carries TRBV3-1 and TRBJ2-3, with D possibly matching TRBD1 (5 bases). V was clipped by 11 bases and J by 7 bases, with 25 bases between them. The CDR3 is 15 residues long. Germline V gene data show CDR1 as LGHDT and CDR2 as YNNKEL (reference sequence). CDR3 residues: CACCQQVTWTHTQYF. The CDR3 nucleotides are TGTGCCTGCTGCCAACAGGTGACATGGACACATACGCAGTATTTT.

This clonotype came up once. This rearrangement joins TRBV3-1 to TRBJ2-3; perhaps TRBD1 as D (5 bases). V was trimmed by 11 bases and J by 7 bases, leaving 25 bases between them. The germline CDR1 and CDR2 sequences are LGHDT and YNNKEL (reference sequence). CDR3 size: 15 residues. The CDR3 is CASTQLVPWTHTQYF. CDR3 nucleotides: TGTGCCTCCACCCAACTGGTCCCATGGACACATACGCAGTATTTT.